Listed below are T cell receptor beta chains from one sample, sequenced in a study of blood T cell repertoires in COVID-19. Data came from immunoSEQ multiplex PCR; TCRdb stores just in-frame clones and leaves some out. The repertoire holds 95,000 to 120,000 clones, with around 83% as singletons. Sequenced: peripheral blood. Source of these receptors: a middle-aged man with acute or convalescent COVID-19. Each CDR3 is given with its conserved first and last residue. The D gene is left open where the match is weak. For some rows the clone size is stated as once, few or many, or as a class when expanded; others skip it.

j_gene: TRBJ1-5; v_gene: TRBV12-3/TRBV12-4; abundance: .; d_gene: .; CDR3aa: CASSEQGNQPQHF; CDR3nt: TGTGCCAGCAGTGAGCAGGGGAATCAGCCCCAGCATTTT
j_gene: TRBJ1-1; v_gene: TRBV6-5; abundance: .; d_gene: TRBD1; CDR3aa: CASSRQGVWEAFF; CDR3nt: TGTGCCAGCAGTCGACAGGGGGTCTGGGAAGCTTTCTTT
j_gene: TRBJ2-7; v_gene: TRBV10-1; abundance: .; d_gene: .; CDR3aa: CASSEARTYEQYF; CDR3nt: TGCGCCAGCAGTGAGGCCAGAACCTACGAGCAGTACTTC
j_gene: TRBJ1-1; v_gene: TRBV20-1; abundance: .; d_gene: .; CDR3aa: CSARQGRAFF; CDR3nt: TGCAGTGCTAGGCAGGGTAGGGCTTTCTTT
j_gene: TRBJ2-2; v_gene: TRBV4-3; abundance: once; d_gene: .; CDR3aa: CASSPRGGLFF; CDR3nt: TGCGCCAGCAGCCCCCGAGGTGGGCTGTTTTTT
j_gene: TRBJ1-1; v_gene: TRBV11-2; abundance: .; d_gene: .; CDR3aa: CASSLGPGGTTEAFF; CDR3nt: TGTGCCAGCAGCTTAGGCCCCGGGGGGACAACTGAAGCTTTCTTT
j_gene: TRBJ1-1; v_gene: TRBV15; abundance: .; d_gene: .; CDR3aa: CATDPDRGTEAFF; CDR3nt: TGTGCCACCGACCCTGACAGAGGCACTGAAGCTTTCTTT
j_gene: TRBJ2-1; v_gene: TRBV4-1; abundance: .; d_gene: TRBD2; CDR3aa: CASSQGSGGAYNEQFF; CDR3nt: TGCGCCAGCAGCCAAGGATCCGGGGGGGCCTACAATGAGCAGTTCTTC
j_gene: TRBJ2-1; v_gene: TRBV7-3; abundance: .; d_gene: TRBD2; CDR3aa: CASRPGGASYNEQFF; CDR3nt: TGTGCCAGCAGACCCGGGGGGGCCTCCTACAATGAGCAGTTCTTC
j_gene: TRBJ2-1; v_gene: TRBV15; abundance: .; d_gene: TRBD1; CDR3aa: CATSRAGQGAYNEQFF; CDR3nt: TGTGCCACCAGCAGGGCAGGACAGGGGGCCTACAATGAGCAGTTCTTC
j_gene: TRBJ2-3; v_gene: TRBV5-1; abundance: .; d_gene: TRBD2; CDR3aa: CASSFSGGPTDTQYF; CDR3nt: TGCGCCAGCAGCTTTAGCGGGGGGCCCACAGATACGCAGTATTTT
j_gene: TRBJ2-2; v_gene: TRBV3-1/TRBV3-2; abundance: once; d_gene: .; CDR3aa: CASSQDIGQGNTGELFF; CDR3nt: TGTGCCAGCAGCCAAGATATAGGCCAGGGGAACACCGGGGAGCTGTTTTTT
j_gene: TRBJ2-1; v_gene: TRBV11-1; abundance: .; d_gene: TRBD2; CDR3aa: CASSQRGNYNEQFF; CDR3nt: TGTGCCAGCAGCCAGCGGGGAAACTACAATGAGCAGTTCTTC
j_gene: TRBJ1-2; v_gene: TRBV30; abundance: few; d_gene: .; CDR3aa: CAWSLYRVGYGYTF; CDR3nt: TGTGCCTGGAGTTTGTACAGGGTGGGCTATGGCTACACCTTC
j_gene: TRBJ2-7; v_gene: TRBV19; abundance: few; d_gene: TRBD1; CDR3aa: CASTPRGTGAYEQYF; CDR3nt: TGTGCCAGTACCCCCCGGGGGACAGGGGCCTACGAGCAGTACTTC
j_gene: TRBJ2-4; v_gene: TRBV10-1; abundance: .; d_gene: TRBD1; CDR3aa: CASPRQGAKNIQYF; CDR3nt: TGCGCCAGCCCGAGACAGGGGGCAAAAAACATTCAGTACTTC
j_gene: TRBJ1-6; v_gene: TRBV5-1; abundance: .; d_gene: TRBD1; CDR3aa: CASSLAGQGYSPLHF; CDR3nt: TGCGCCAGCAGCTTGGCCGGACAGGGATACTCACCCCTCCACTTT
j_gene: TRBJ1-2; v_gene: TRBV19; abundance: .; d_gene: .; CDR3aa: CASSRRQSNYGYTF; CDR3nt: TGTGCCAGTAGTCGACGACAGAGCAACTATGGCTACACCTTC
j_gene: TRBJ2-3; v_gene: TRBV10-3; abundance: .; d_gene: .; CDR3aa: CAISVRGTSTDTQYF; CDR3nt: TGTGCCATCAGTGTTCGTGGGACTAGCACAGATACGCAGTATTTT
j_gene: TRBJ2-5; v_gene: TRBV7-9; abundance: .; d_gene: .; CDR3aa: CASSPRGREETQYF; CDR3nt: TGTGCCAGCAGCCCGCGGGGCAGGGAAGAGACCCAGTACTTC
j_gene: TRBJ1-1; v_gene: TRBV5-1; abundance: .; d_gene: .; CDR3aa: CASSDGRGRNTEAFF; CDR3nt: TGCGCCAGCAGCGACGGTCGGGGGAGGAACACTGAAGCTTTCTTT
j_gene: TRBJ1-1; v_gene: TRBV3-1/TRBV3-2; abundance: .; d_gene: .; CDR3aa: CASSPTGNTEAFF; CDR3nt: TGTGCCAGCAGCCCCACAGGGAACACTGAAGCTTTCTTT
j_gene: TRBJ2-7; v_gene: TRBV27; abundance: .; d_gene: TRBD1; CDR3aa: CATRTGDRYEQYF; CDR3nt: TGTGCCACCCGAACAGGGGATCGCTACGAGCAGTACTTC
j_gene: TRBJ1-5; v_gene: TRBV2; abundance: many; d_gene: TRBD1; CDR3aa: CASSEVGTGIQPQHF; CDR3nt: TGTGCCAGCAGTGAAGTGGGGACAGGGATTCAGCCCCAGCATTTT
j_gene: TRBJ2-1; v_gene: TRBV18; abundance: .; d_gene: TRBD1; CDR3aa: CASSPPGQGTYNEQFF; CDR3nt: TGTGCCAGCTCACCACCGGGACAGGGTACCTACAATGAGCAGTTCTTC
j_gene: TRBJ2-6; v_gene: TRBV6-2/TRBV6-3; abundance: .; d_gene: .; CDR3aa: CASSSHLGGSGANVLTF; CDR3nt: TGTGCCAGCAGTTCGCATCTGGGAGGTTCTGGGGCCAACGTCCTGACTTTC
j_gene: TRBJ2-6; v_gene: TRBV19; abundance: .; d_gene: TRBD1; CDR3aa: CASSLVTGGTWANVLTF; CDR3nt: TGTGCCAGTAGTTTGGTGACAGGGGGCACCTGGGCCAACGTCCTGACTTTC
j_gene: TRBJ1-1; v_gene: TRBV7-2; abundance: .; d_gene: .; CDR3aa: CASSPQVIVWNTEAFF; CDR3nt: TGTGCCAGCAGCCCACAGGTGATAGTCTGGAACACTGAAGCTTTCTTT
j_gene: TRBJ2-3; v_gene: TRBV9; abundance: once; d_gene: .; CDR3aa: CASSVPSAGETDTQYF; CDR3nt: TGTGCCAGCAGCGTCCCTAGCGCCGGTGAAACAGATACGCAGTATTTT
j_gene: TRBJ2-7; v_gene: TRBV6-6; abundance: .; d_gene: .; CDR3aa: CASSYSTGEQYF; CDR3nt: TGTGCCAGCAGTTACTCGACGGGCGAGCAGTACTTC
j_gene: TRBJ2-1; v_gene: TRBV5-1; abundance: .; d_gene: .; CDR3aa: CASSLGQTVHEQFF; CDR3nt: TGCGCCAGCAGCTTGGGGCAGACAGTTCATGAGCAGTTCTTC
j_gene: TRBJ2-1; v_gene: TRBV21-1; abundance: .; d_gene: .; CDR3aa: CASRAGAGASYNEQFF; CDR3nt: TGTGCCAGCAGGGCGGGAGCGGGCGCTTCCTACAATGAGCAGTTCTTC
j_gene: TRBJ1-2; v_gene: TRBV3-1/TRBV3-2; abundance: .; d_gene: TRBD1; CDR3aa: CASSPQGTPNYGYTF; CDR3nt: TGTGCCAGCAGCCCACAGGGGACCCCTAACTATGGCTACACCTTC
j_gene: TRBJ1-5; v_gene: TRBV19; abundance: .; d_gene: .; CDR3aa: CASSIIGASNQPQHF; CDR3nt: TGTGCCAGTAGTATAATAGGGGCGAGCAATCAGCCCCAGCATTTT
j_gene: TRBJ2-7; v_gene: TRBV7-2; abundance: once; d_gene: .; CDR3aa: CASSLSIYGQTPYEQYF; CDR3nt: TGTGCCAGCAGCTTATCGATATACGGACAGACCCCCTACGAGCAGTACTTC
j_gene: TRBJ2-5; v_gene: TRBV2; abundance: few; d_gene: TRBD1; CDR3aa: CASSEALQGVGETQYF; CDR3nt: TGTGCCAGCAGTGAAGCGCTACAGGGGGTAGGAGAGACCCAGTACTTC
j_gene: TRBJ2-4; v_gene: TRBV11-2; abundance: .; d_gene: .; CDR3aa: CASSRERSAAKNIQYF; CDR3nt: TGTGCCAGCAGCCGCGAGAGGTCGGCAGCCAAAAACATTCAGTACTTC
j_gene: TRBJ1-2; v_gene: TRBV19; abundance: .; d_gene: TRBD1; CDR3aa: CASSVNTGGYGYTF; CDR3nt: TGTGCCAGTAGTGTGAATACAGGGGGGTATGGCTACACCTTC
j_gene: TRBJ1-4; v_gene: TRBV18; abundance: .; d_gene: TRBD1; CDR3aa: CASSPDRVGNEKLFF; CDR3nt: TGTGCCAGCTCACCGGACAGGGTGGGTAATGAAAAACTGTTTTTT
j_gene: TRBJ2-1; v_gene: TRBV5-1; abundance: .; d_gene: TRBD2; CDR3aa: CASSPRTSIDEQFF; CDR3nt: TGCGCCAGCAGCCCAAGGACTAGTATCGATGAGCAGTTCTTC
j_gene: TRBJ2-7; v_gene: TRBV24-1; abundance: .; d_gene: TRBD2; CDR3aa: CATSAKEGLAGSYEQYF; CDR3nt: TGTGCCACCAGTGCCAAAGAAGGACTAGCGGGGAGCTACGAGCAGTACTTC
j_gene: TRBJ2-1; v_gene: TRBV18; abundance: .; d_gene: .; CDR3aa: CASTTRGYNEQFF; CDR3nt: TGTGCCAGCACGACCAGGGGCTACAATGAGCAGTTCTTC
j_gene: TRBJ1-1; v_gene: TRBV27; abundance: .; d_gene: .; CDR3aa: CASSSDGGASTEAFF; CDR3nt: TGTGCCAGCAGTTCAGATGGGGGGGCGAGCACTGAAGCTTTCTTT
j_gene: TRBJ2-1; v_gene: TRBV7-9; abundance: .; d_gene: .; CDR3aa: CASSLGALNEQFF; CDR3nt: TGTGCCAGCAGCTTGGGAGCGCTGAATGAGCAGTTCTTC
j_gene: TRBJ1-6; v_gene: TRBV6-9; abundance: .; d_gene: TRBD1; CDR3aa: CATPQGSSYNSPLHF; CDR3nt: TGTGCCACCCCACAGGGGTCATCCTATAATTCACCCCTCCACTTT
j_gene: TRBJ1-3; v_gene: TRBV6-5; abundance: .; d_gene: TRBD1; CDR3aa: CASTYAGGIWDTIYF; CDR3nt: TGTGCCAGCACCTATGCAGGGGGAATTTGGGACACCATATATTTT
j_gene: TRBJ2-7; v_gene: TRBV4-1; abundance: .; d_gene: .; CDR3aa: CASSQSAGTTMPWYF; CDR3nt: TGCGCCAGCAGCCAAAGCGCGGGGACGACGATGCCTTGGTACTTC
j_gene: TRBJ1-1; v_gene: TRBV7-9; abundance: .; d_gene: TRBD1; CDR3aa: CASSSGTGGANTEAFF; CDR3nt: TGTGCCAGCAGCTCCGGGACAGGGGGCGCAAACACTGAAGCTTTCTTT
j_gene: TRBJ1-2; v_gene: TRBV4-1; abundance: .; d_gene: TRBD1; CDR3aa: CASSLVPGQGQGYTF; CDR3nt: TGCGCCAGCAGCCTAGTCCCGGGACAGGGGCAGGGCTACACCTTC